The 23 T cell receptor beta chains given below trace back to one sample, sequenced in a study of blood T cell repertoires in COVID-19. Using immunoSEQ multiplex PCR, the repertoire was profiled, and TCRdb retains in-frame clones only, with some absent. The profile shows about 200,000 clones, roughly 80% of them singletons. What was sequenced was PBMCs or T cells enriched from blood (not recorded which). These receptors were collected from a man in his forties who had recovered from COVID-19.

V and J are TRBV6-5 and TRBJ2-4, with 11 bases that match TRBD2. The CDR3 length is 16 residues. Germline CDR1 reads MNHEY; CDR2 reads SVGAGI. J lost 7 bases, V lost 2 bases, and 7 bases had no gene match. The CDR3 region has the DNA TGTGCCAGCAGTTACCCCTATAGCGGGGGGGGGAACATTCAGTACTTC. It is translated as CASSYPYSGGGNIQYF.

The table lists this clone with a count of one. CDR3 residues: CASSEGGSGNTIYF. For the CDR3, the DNA is TGTGCCAGCAGCGAAGGCGGGTCTGGAAACACCATATATTTT. The chain employs TRBV11-3 and TRBJ1-3; D call uncertain. Germline loops: CDR1 SGHNT, CDR2 YENEEA. The length of the CDR3 is 14 residues. V was clipped by 5 bases and J by 1 base, with 9 bases between them.

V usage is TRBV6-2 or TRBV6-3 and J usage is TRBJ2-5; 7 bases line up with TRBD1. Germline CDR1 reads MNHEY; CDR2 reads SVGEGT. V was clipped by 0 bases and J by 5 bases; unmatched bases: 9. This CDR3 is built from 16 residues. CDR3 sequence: CASSYSGQTGTETQYF. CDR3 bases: TGTGCCAGCAGTTACTCGGGGCAGACAGGGACCGAGACCCAGTACTTC.

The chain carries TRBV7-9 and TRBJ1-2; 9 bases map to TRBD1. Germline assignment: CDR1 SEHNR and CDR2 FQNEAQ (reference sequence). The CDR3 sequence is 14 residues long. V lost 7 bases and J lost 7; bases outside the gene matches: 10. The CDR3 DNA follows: TGTGCCAGCATCCGGGACAGGGAGCAAGGTGGCTACACCTTC. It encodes CASIRDREQGGYTF. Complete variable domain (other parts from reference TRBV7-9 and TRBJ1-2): DTGVSQNPRHKITKRGQNVTFRCDPISEHNRLYWYRQTLGQGPEFLTYFQNEAQLEKSRLLSDRFSAERPKGSFSTLEIQRTEQGDSAMYLCASIRDREQGGYTFGSGTRLTVV.

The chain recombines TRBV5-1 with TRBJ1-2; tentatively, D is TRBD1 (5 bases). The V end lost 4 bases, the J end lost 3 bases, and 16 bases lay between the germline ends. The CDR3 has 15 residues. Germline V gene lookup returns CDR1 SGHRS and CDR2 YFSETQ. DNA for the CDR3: TGCGCCAGCAGCCCTCGAGGACAAGCATACTATGGCTACACCTTC. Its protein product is CASSPRGQAYYGYTF. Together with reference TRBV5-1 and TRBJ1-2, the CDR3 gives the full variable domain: KAGVTQTPRYLIKTRGQQVTLSCSPISGHRSVSWYQQTPGQGLQFLFEYFSETQRNKGNFPGRFSGRQFSNSRSEMNVSTLELGDSALYLCASSPRGQAYYGYTFGSGTRLTVV.

CDR3 region: CASSLNSLTQFF. The CDR3 nucleotides read TGTGCCAGCAGCCTGAATTCCTTGACACAGTTCTTC. The V gene is TRBV11-2, the J gene TRBJ2-1; no clear D gene. The V gene's germline CDR1 is SGHAT and CDR2 FQNNGV. The germline V and J ends were trimmed by 5 bases and 13 bases, with 15 bases remaining between them. This CDR3 has 12 residues. Full variable domain (remainder filled in from reference TRBV11-2 and TRBJ2-1): EAGVAQSPRYKIIEKRQSVAFWCNPISGHATLYWYQQILGQGPKLLIQFQNNGVVDDSQLPKDRFSAERLKGVDSTLKIQPAKLEDSAVYLCASSLNSLTQFFGPGTRLTVL.

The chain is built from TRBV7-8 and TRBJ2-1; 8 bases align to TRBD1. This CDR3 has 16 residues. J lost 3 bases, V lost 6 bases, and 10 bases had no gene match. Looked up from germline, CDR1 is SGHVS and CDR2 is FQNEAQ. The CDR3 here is CASRSSGGVDYNEQFF. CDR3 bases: TGTGCCAGCAGATCATCAGGGGGCGTCGACTACAATGAGCAGTTCTTC.

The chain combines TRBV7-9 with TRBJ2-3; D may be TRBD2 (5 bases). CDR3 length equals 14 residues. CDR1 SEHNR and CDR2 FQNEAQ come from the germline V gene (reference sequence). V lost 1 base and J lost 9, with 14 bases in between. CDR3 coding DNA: TGTGCCAGCAGCTTAGTCCGGGGATCGGTCACGCAGTATTTT. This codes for CASSLVRGSVTQYF.

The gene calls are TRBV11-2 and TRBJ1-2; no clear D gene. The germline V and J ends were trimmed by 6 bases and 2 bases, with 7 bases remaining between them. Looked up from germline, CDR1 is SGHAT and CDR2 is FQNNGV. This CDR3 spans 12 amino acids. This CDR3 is CASRGGNYGYTF. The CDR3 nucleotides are TGTGCCAGCAGGGGAGGGAACTATGGCTACACCTTC.

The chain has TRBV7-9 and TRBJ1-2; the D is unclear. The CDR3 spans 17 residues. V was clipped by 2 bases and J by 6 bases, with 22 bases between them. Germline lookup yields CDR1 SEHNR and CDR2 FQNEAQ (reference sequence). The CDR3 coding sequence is TGTGCCAGCAGCTTAACCTTCGGCACCTTCTTGGAGAATGGCTACACCTTC. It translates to CASSLTFGTFLENGYTF. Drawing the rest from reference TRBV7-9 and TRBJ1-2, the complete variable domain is DTGVSQNPRHKITKRGQNVTFRCDPISEHNRLYWYRQTLGQGPEFLTYFQNEAQLEKSRLLSDRFSAERPKGSFSTLEIQRTEQGDSAMYLCASSLTFGTFLENGYTFGSGTRLTVV.

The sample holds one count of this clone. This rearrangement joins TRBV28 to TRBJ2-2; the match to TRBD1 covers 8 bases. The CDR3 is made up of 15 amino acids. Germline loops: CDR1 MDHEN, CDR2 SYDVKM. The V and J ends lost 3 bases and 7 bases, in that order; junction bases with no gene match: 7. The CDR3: CASSFASDRVGELFF. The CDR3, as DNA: TGTGCCAGCAGTTTCGCCTCGGACAGGGTCGGGGAGCTGTTTTTT.

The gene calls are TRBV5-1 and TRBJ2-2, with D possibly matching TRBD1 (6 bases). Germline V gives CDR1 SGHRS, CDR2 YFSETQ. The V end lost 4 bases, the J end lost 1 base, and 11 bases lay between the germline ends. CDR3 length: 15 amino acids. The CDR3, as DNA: TGCGCCAGCAGCATAACAGGGCAGAACACCGGGGAGCTGTTTTTT. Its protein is CASSITGQNTGELFF.

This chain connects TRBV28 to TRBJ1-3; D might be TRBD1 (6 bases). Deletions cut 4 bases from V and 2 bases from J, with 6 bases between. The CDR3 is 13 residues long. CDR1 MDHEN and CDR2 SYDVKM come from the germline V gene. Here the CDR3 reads CASSYRAGNTIYF. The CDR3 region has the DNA TGTGCCAGCAGTTACAGGGCTGGAAACACCATATATTTT.

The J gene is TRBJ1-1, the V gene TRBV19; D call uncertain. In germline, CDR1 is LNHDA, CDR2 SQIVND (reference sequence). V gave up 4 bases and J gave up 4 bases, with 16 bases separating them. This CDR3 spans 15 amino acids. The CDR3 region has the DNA TGTGCCAGTAGTACACACCTAGATTACCCCACTGAAGCTTTCTTT. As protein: CASSTHLDYPTEAFF. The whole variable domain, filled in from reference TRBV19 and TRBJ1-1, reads DGGITQSPKYLFRKEGQNVTLSCEQNLNHDAMYWYRQDPGQGLRLIYYSQIVNDFQKGDIAEGYSVSREKKESFPLTVTSAQKNPTAFYLCASSTHLDYPTEAFFGQGTRLTVV.

The CDR3 nucleotides are TGCGCCAGCAGCCAAGGGGTGACAGGGGGAATAAACAATGAGCAGTTCTTC. Translation: CASSQGVTGGINNEQFF. The chain links TRBV4-1 to TRBJ2-1; TRBD1 agrees at 9 bases. The J segment lost 5 bases and the V segment lost 1 base, leaving 9 bases of the junction unmatched. Germline-derived CDR1 and CDR2 are MGHRA and YSYEKL. The CDR3 totals 17 residues.

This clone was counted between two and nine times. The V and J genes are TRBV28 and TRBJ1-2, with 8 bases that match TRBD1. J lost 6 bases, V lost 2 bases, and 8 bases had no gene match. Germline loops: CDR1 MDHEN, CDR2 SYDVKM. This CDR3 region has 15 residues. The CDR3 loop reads CASSLVGQGANGYTF. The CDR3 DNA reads TGTGCCAGCAGTTTAGTTGGGCAGGGGGCTAATGGCTACACCTTC.

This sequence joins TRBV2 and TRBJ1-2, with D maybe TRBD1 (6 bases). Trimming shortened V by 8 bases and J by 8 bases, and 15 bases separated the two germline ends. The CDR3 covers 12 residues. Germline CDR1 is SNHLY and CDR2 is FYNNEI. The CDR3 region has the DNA TGTGCCAGCGGGGAAGGCAGGGGAGGCTACACCTTC. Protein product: CASGEGRGGYTF.

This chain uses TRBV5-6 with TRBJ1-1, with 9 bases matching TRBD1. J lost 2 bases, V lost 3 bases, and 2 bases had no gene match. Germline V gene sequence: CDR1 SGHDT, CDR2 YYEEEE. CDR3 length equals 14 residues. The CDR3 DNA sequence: TGTGCCAGCAGCTGGGGACAGGGCAACACTGAAGCTTTCTTT. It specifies CASSWGQGNTEAFF.

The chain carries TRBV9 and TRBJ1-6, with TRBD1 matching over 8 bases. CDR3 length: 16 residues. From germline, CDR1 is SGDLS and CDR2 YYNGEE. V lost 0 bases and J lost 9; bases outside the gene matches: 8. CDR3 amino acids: CASSVDQGALSSPLHF. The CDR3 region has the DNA TGTGCCAGCAGCGTAGACCAGGGGGCGCTTAGTTCACCCCTCCACTTT. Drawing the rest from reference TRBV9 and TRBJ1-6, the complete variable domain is DSGVTQTPKHLITATGQRVTLRCSPRSGDLSVYWYQQSLDQGLQFLIQYYNGEERAKGNILERFSAQQFPDLHSELNLSSLELGDSALYFCASSVDQGALSSPLHFGNGTRLTVT.

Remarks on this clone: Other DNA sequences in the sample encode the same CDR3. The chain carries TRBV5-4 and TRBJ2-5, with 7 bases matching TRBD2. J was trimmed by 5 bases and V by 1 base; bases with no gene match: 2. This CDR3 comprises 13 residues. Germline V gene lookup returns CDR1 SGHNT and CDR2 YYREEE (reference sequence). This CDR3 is CASSLQGGETQYF. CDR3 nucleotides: TGTGCCAGCAGCTTGCAGGGAGGGGAGACCCAGTACTTC.

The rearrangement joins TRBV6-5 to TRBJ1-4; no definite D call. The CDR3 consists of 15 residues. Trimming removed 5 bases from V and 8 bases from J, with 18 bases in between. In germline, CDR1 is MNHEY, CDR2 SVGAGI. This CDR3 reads CASSRKTPPSEKLFF. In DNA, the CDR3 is TGTGCCAGCAGTCGGAAGACACCGCCCTCGGAAAAACTGTTTTTT.

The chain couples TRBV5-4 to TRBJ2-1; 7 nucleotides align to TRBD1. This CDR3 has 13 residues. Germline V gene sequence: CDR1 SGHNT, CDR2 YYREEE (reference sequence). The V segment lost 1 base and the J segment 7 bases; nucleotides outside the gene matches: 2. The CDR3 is CASSLWGQNEQFF. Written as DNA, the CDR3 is TGTGCCAGCAGCTTGTGGGGACAGAATGAGCAGTTCTTC.

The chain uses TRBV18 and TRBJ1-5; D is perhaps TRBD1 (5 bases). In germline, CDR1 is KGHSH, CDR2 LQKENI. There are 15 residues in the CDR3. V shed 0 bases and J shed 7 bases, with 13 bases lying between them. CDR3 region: CASSPPWGGRQPQHF. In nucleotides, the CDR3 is TGTGCCAGCTCACCACCCTGGGGGGGTAGGCAGCCCCAGCATTTT.